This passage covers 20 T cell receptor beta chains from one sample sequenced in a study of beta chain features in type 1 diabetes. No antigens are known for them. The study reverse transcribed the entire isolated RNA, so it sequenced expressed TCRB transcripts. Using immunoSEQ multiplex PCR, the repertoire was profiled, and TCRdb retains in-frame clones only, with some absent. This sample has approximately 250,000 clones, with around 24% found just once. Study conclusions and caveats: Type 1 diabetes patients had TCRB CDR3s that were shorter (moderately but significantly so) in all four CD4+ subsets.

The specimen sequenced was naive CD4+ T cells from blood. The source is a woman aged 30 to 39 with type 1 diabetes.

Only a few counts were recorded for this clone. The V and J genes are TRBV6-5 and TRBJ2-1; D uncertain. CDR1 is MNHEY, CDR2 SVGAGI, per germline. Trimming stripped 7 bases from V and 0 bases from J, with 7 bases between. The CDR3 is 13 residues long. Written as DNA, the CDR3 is TGTGCCAGCACCTCCTTCTCCTACAATGAGCAGTTCTTC. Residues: CASTSFSYNEQFF.

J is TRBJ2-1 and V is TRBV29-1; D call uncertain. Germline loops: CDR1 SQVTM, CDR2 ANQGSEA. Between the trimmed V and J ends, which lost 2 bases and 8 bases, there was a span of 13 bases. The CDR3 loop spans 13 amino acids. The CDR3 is CSVEPAVSYEQFF. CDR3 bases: TGCAGCGTTGAACCCGCGGTAAGCTATGAGCAGTTCTTC.

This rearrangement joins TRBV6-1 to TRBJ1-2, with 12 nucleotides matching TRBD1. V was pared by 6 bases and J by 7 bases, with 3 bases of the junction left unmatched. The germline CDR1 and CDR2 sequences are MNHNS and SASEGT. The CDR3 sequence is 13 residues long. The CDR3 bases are TGTGCCAGCAGGGGACAGGGGGCGCGTGGCTACACCTTC. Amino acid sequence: CASRGQGARGYTF.

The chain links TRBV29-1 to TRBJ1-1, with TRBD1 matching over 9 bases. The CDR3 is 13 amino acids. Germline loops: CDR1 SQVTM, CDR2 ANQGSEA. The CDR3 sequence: CSPERTGDTEAFF. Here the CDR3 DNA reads TGCAGTCCCGAGCGGACAGGGGACACTGAAGCTTTCTTT. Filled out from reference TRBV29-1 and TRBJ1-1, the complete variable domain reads SAVISQKPSRDICQRGTSLTIQCQVDSQVTMMFWYRQQPGQSLTLIATANQGSEATYESGFVIDKFPISRPNLTFSTLTVSNMSPEDSSIYLCSPERTGDTEAFFGQGTRLTVV.

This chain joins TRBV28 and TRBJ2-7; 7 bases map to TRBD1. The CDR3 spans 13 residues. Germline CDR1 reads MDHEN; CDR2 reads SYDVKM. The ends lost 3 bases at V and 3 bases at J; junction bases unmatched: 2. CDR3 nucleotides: TGTGCCAGCAGTTTTGGACAGGACTACGAGCAGTACTTC. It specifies CASSFGQDYEQYF.

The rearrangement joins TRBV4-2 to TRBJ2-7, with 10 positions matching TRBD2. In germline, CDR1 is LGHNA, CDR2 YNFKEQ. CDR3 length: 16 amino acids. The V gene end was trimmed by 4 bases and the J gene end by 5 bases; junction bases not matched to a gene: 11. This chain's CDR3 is CASSLQNSGRNHEQYF. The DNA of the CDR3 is TGTGCCAGCAGCCTCCAAAATAGCGGGAGGAACCACGAGCAGTACTTC.

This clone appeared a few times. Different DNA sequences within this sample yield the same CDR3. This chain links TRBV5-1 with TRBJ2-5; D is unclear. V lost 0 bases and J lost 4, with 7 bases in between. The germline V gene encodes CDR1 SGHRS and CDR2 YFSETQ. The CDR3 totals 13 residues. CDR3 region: CASSLGPGETQYF. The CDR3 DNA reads TGCGCCAGCAGCTTGGGTCCGGGAGAGACCCAGTACTTC.

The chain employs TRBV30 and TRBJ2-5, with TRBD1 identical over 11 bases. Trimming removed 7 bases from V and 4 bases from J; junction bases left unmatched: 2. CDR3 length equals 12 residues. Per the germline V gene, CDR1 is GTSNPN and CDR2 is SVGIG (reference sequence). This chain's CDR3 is CAFGTGGETQYF. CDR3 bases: TGTGCCTTTGGGACAGGGGGAGAGACCCAGTACTTC.

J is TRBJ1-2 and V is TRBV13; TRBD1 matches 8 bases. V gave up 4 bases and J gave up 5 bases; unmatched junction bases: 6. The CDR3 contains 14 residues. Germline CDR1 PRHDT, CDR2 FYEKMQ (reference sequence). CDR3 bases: TGTGCCAGCAGCTCTTGGACAGGGTCTTATGGCTACACCTTC. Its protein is CASSSWTGSYGYTF.

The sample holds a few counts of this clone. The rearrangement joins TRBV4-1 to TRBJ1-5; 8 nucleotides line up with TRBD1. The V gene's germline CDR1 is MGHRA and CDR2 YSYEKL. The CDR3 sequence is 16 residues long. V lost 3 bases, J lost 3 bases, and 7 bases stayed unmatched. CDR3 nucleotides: TGCGCCAGCAGCCAGGGACAGGCCCGATTCAATCAGCCCCAGCATTTT. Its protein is CASSQGQARFNQPQHF.

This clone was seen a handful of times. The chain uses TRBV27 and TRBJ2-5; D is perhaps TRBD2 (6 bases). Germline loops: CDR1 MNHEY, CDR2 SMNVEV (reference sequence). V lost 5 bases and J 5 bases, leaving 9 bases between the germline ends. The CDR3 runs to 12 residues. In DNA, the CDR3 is TGTGCCAGCAGTGTCGGGGGTGAGACCCAGTACTTC. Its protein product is CASSVGGETQYF.

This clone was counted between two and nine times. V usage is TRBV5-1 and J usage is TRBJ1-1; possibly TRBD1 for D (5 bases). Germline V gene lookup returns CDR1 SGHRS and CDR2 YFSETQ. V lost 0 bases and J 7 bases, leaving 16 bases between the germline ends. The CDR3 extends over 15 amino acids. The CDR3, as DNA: TGCGCCAGCAGCTTGGCGCAGGGCCCGACGGGTGAAGCTTTCTTT. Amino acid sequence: CASSLAQGPTGEAFF. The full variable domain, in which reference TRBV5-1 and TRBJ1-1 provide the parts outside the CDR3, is KAGVTQTPRYLIKTRGQQVTLSCSPISGHRSVSWYQQTPGQGLQFLFEYFSETQRNKGNFPGRFSGRQFSNSRSEMNVSTLELGDSALYLCASSLAQGPTGEAFFGQGTRLTVV.

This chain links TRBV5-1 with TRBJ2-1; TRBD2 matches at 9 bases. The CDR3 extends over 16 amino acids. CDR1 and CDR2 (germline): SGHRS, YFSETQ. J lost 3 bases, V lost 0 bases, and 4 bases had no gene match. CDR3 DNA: TGCGCCAGCAGCTTGGCGCTAGCGGGACTCTACAATGAGCAGTTCTTC. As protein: CASSLALAGLYNEQFF.

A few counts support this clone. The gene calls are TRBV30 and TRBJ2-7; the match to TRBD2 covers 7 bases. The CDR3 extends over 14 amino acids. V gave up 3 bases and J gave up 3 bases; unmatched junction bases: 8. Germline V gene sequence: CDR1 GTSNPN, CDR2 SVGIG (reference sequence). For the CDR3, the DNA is TGTGCCTGGAGGTTCCGCAGCGGGAACTACGAGCAGTACTTC. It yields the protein CAWRFRSGNYEQYF.

The CDR3 protein is CASSLGPGQGAGELFF. The CDR3 DNA reads TGCGCCAGCAGCTTGGGACCGGGACAGGGGGCCGGGGAGCTGTTTTTT. The V gene is TRBV5-1, the J gene TRBJ2-2; TRBD1 matches 11 bases. Germline CDR1 reads SGHRS; CDR2 reads YFSETQ. The V segment lost 0 bases and the J segment 6 bases; nucleotides outside the gene matches: 4. The CDR3 is made up of 16 amino acids.

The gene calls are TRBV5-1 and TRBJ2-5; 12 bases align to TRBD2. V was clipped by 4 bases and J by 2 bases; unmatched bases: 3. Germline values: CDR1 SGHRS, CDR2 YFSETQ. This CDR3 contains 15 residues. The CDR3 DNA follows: TGCGCCAGCAGCCCCGGGACTAGCGGGCAAGAGACCCAGTACTTC. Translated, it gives CASSPGTSGQETQYF. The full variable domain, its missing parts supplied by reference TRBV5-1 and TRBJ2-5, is KAGVTQTPRYLIKTRGQQVTLSCSPISGHRSVSWYQQTPGQGLQFLFEYFSETQRNKGNFPGRFSGRQFSNSRSEMNVSTLELGDSALYLCASSPGTSGQETQYFGPGTRLLVL.

DNA for the CDR3: TGTGCCAGCAGCTTAGAAGGAGGGGACTATGGCTACACCTTC. Protein product: CASSLEGGDYGYTF. The chain combines TRBV7-8 with TRBJ1-2; D possibly corresponds to TRBD1 (5 bases). V was trimmed by 1 base and J by 3 bases, leaving 9 bases between them. The CDR3 loop spans 14 amino acids. In germline, CDR1 is SGHVS, CDR2 FQNEAQ.

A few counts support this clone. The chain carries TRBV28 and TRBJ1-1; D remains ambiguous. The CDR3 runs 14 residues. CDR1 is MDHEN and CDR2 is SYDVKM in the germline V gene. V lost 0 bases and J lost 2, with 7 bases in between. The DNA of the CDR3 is TGTGCCAGCAGTTTATGGCGGGGAAACACTGAAGCTTTCTTT. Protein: CASSLWRGNTEAFF. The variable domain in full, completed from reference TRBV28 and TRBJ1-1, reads DVKVTQSSRYLVKRTGEKVFLECVQDMDHENMFWYRQDPGLGLRLIYFSYDVKMKEKGDIPEGYSVSREKKERFSLILESASTNQTSMYLCASSLWRGNTEAFFGQGTRLTVV.

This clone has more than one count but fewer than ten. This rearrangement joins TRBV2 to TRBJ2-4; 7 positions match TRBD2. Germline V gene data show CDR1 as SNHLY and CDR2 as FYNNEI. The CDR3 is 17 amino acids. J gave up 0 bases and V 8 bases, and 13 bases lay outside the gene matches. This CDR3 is CASGASGLRLAKNIQYF. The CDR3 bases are TGTGCCAGCGGGGCTAGCGGCCTGCGGCTAGCCAAAAACATTCAGTACTTC.

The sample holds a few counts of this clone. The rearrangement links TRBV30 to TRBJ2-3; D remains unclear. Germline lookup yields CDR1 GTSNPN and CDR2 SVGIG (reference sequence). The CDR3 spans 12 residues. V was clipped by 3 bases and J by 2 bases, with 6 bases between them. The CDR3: CAWSPNTDTQYF. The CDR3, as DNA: TGTGCCTGGAGCCCAAACACAGATACGCAGTATTTT. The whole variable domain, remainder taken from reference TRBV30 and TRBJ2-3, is SQTIHQWPATLVQPVGSPLSLECTVEGTSNPNLYWYRQAAGRGLQLLFYSVGIGQISSEVPQNLSASRPQDRQFILSSKKLLLSDSGFYLCAWSPNTDTQYFGPGTRLTVL.